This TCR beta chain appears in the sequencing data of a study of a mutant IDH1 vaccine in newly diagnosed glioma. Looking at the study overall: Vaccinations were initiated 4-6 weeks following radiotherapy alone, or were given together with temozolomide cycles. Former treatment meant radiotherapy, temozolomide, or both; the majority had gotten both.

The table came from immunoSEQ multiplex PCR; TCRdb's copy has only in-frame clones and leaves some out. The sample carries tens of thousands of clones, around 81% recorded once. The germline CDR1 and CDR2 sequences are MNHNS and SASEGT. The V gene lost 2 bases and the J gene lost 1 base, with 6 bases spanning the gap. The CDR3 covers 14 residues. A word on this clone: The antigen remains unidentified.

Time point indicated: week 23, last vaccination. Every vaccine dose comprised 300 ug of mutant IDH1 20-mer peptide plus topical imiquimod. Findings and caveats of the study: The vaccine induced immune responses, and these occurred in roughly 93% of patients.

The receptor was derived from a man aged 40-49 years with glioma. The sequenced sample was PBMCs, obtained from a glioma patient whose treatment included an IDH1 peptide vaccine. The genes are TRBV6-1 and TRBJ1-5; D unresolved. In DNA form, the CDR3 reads TGTGCCAGCAGTGAAAGTTTGAGCAATCAGCCCCAGCATTTT. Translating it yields CASSESLSNQPQHF.